Below, 30 T cell receptor beta chains from the same sample are listed, as sequenced in a study of patients and donors after allogeneic stem cell transplantation. MiXCR, run by TCRdb on the RT-PCR reads, gives a single entry per CDR3 protein. The sample shows approximately 200,000 distinct CDR3 sequences, 38% of them seen only once. The source material was blood, either unsorted or a sorted T cell fraction (not recorded which). Receptor source: a human donor who was either an allogeneic HSCT recipient or a stem cell or donor lymphocyte infusion donor (not recorded which). It is not recorded whose cells these are; they may come from a transplant donor.

This clonotype showed up just once. The rearrangement uses TRBV6-5 and TRBJ2-1; 9 bases match TRBD2. The germline V gene encodes CDR1 MNHEY and CDR2 SVGAGI. The CDR3 sequence is 16 residues long. Losses at the gene ends were 6 bases for V and 6 bases for J; bases not matched to a gene: 12. CDR3 sequence reads: CASRPHGGGGRNEQFF. The CDR3 coding sequence is TGTGCCAGCAGGCCTCATGGCGGGGGGGGCCGCAATGAGCAGTTCTTC.

This clonotype was detected only a few times. This chain uses TRBV3-1 with TRBJ1-1; D not resolved. The V end lost 0 bases, the J end lost 6 bases, and 8 bases lay between the germline ends. The CDR3 has 13 amino acids. Germline V gene data show CDR1 as LGHDT and CDR2 as YNNKEL (reference sequence). The CDR3 here is CASSQEGLSEAFF. The CDR3 region has the DNA TGTGCCAGCAGCCAAGAAGGCCTTTCTGAAGCTTTCTTT. The full variable domain, its missing parts supplied by reference TRBV3-1 and TRBJ1-1, is DTAVSQTPKYLVTQMGNDKSIKCEQNLGHDTMYWYKQDSKKFLKIMFSYNNKELIINETVPNRFSPKSPDKAHLNLHINSLELGDSAVYFCASSQEGLSEAFFGQGTRLTVV.

The chain joins TRBV5-1 to TRBJ2-7; the D gene could be TRBD1 or TRBD2 (5 bases each). This CDR3 region has 12 residues. V was cut by 5 bases and J by 5 bases, with 11 bases left in between. Germline V CDR1 and CDR2: SGHRS, YFSETQ. CDR3 DNA: TGCGCCAGCAGAGAATGGGGGAACGAGCAGTACTTC. Residues: CASREWGNEQYF.

This chain connects TRBV7-3 to TRBJ2-1; TRBD2 matches 7 bases. V lost 5 bases to trimming and J lost 4 bases; unmatched junction nucleotides: 8. The CDR3 has 15 amino acids. Germline V gene lookup returns CDR1 SGHTA and CDR2 FQGTGA. CDR3 nucleotides: TGTGCCAGCAGCCTCCTAGCGGCAACATACAATGAGCAGTTCTTC. Translated: CASSLLAATYNEQFF.

Only a few counts were recorded for this clonotype. The gene calls are TRBV12-3 or TRBV12-4 and TRBJ1-2, with D unclear. CDR3 size: 12 residues. The ends were cut back, 3 bases at V and 6 bases at J, with 8 bases in the middle. This CDR3 reads CASSLYVDGYTF. In DNA form, the CDR3 reads TGTGCCAGCAGTTTGTACGTTGATGGCTACACCTTC.

The chain links TRBV29-1 to TRBJ2-3; a weak D match, TRBD2 (5 bases). The germline V and J ends were trimmed by 5 bases and 6 bases, with 9 bases remaining between them. This CDR3 comprises 11 residues. Germline loops: CDR1 SQVTM, CDR2 ANQGSEA. Here the CDR3 DNA reads TGCAGCGTTCAACTAGGGGATACGCAGTATTTT. Protein sequence: CSVQLGDTQYF.

The rearrangement joins TRBV4-3 to TRBJ1-6; a possible D gene is TRBD1 (5 bases). CDR1 and CDR2 (germline): LGHNA, YSLEER. CDR3 length: 14 residues. The V end lost 1 base, the J end lost 7 bases, and 8 bases lay between the germline ends. The CDR3, as DNA: TGCGCCAGCAGCCAAGCGGGGCGCAATTCACCCCTCCACTTT. Its protein is CASSQAGRNSPLHF.

V and J are TRBV27 and TRBJ1-2; the match to TRBD1 covers 9 bases. V shed 5 bases and J 3 bases; nucleotides not matched to a gene: 13. This CDR3 is built from 17 residues. CDR1 is MNHEY and CDR2 is SMNVEV in the germline V gene (reference sequence). As DNA, the CDR3 is TGTGCCAGCAGTCCAACGACAGGGGGACATTTCTACTATGGCTACACCTTC. This sequence encodes CASSPTTGGHFYYGYTF.

In this sample, this clonotype turned up a few times. This sequence joins TRBV9 and TRBJ1-1; D is ambiguous. The CDR3 totals 16 residues. Per germline, CDR1 SGDLS and CDR2 YYNGEE. V was shortened by 0 bases and J by 1 base, with 13 bases between the two germline ends. CDR3 loop: CASSVGLSLRNTEAFF. The CDR3 nucleotides read TGTGCCAGCAGCGTAGGCCTAAGCCTACGGAACACTGAAGCTTTCTTT.

The chain carries TRBV5-1 and TRBJ2-1; D perhaps matches TRBD2 (6 bases). The CDR3 loop spans 14 amino acids. Germline V gene lookup returns CDR1 SGHRS and CDR2 YFSETQ. V lost 4 bases and J 4 bases, leaving 12 bases between the germline ends. The CDR3 sequence: CASSGDSNYNEQFF. CDR3 sequence (DNA): TGCGCCAGCAGCGGGGACTCAAATTACAATGAGCAGTTCTTC.

The chain employs TRBV7-3 and TRBJ1-3; tentative D call: TRBD1 (6 bases). The V end lost 5 bases, the J end lost 3 bases, and 14 bases lay between the germline ends. The CDR3 consists of 15 residues. Germline-derived CDR1 and CDR2 are SGHTA and FQGTGA. The CDR3 DNA reads as TGTGCCAGCAGCCCGAGACCAGGGGATGGAAACACCATATATTTT. Protein product: CASSPRPGDGNTIYF.

The chain joins TRBV18 to TRBJ2-2; tentatively, D is TRBD2 (6 bases). V was pared by 5 bases and J by 5 bases, with 9 bases between. The CDR3 has 13 amino acids. Germline values: CDR1 KGHSH, CDR2 LQKENI. CDR3 in DNA: TGTGCCAGCTCAAGAAGCGGGACCGGGGAGCTGTTTTTT. It translates to CASSRSGTGELFF.

V and J are TRBV12-3 or TRBV12-4 and TRBJ2-5; D is ambiguous. With 3 bases removed from V and 3 bases from J, the gap between germline ends came to 8 bases. This CDR3 spans 13 amino acids. The CDR3 DNA reads as TGTGCCAGCAGTTTTGGGTCTAAAGAGACCCAGTACTTC. Translating gives CASSFGSKETQYF.

V gene TRBV18 combines with J gene TRBJ1-1; D may be TRBD1 (5 bases). The CDR3 covers 13 residues. V lost 5 bases and J lost 4, with 11 bases in between. Germline V gene data show CDR1 as KGHSH and CDR2 as LQKENI. CDR3 DNA sequence: TGTGCCAGCTCAACGGGAGGGGTCACTGAAGCTTTCTTT. This encodes CASSTGGVTEAFF.

The chain carries TRBV9 and TRBJ2-7; D is possibly TRBD1 (5 bases). The V gene lost 0 bases and the J gene lost 4 bases, with 17 bases spanning the gap. The CDR3 is 16 amino acids. Per germline, CDR1 SGDLS and CDR2 YYNGEE. The CDR3 coding sequence is TGTGCCAGCAGCGTAGATCCAACCGCAGGGCGATACGAGCAGTACTTC. This codes for CASSVDPTAGRYEQYF.

This rearrangement joins TRBV7-9 to TRBJ2-7, with 10 bases aligning to TRBD1. The V gene's germline CDR1 is SEHNR and CDR2 FQNEAQ (reference sequence). The CDR3 runs to 15 residues. With 3 bases clipped from V and 1 base from J, the junction kept 3 bases outside the gene matches. The CDR3 nucleotides read TGTGCCAGCAGCTTGGGACAGGGGCGTTCCTACGAGCAGTACTTC. It translates to CASSLGQGRSYEQYF.

This clonotype was observed a few times. The chain links TRBV9 to TRBJ2-7; D perhaps matches TRBD1 (5 bases). CDR3 length: 15 residues. Trimming took off 0 bases at V and 4 bases at J, with 14 bases between the two ends. Per germline, CDR1 SGDLS and CDR2 YYNGEE. CDR3 nucleotides: TGTGCCAGCAGCGTAGGATCAGGGTCCGTGTACGAGCAGTACTTC. It translates to CASSVGSGSVYEQYF.

This clonotype turned up a few times. The V gene is TRBV20-1, the J gene TRBJ2-2; D could derive from TRBD1 or TRBD2 (6 bases each). Trimming cost V 7 bases and J 2 bases, with 14 bases left between them. Germline V gene lookup returns CDR1 DFQATT and CDR2 SNEGSKA (reference sequence). The CDR3 consists of 14 residues. CDR3 nucleotide sequence: TGCAGTGTCCGCCCGGGGGCAAACACCGGGGAGCTGTTTTTT. Translation gives CSVRPGANTGELFF.

The chain couples TRBV11-2 to TRBJ2-4, with D tentatively TRBD1 (6 bases). Looked up from germline, CDR1 is SGHAT and CDR2 is FQNNGV. V lost 4 bases to trimming and J lost 2 bases, with 9 bases between them. The CDR3 sequence is 14 residues long. In nucleotides, the CDR3 is TGTGCCAGCAGCTCACAGGGATCCAAAAACATTCAGTACTTC. The encoded protein is CASSSQGSKNIQYF. Using reference TRBV11-2 and TRBJ2-4 for the parts outside the CDR3, the full variable domain is EAGVAQSPRYKIIEKRQSVAFWCNPISGHATLYWYQQILGQGPKLLIQFQNNGVVDDSQLPKDRFSAERLKGVDSTLKIQPAKLEDSAVYLCASSSQGSKNIQYFGAGTRLSVL.

This sequence joins TRBV29-1 and TRBJ1-1; the D gene is possibly TRBD1 (6 bases). The germline V gene has CDR1 SQVTM and CDR2 ANQGSEA. Trimming stripped 7 bases from V and 0 bases from J, with 12 bases between. CDR3 length equals 13 residues. CDR3: CSAYRAMNTEAFF. The CDR3 DNA reads as TGCAGCGCTTACAGGGCCATGAACACTGAAGCTTTCTTT.

This clonotype came up a few times. The chain carries TRBV18 and TRBJ2-3; a weak D match, TRBD1 (6 bases). CDR1 KGHSH and CDR2 LQKENI come from the germline V gene. This CDR3 comprises 14 residues. The ends were cut back, 5 bases at V and 7 bases at J, with 16 bases in the middle. The CDR3 spells CASSSFAQGNTQYF. The DNA of the CDR3 is TGTGCCAGCTCATCCTTTGCACAGGGAAATACGCAGTATTTT.

This chain links TRBV12-3 or TRBV12-4 with TRBJ2-1; D is uncertain. The ends were cut back, 8 bases at V and 4 bases at J, with 18 bases in the middle. This CDR3 is built from 15 residues. In DNA form, the CDR3 reads TGTGCCAGCCGCGAGTTCAGCGACCCGTACAATGAGCAGTTCTTC. The encoded protein is CASREFSDPYNEQFF.

There are a few counts of this clonotype. The chain carries TRBV20-1 and TRBJ1-2, with TRBD1 matching 10 bases. This CDR3 is 11 amino acids long. Germline values: CDR1 DFQATT, CDR2 SNEGSKA (reference sequence). V was clipped by 7 bases and J by 5 bases; unmatched bases: 1. The CDR3 region is CSVGQGYGYTF. The CDR3 nucleotides are TGCAGTGTGGGACAGGGGTATGGCTACACCTTC.

This chain joins TRBV7-2 and TRBJ1-5; D unclear. CDR3 length equals 15 residues. Germline V gives CDR1 SGHTA, CDR2 FQGNSA. V was cut by 0 bases and J by 3 bases, with 9 bases left in between. The DNA of the CDR3 is TGTGCCAGCAGCTTAGCCACACTCCCCAATCAGCCCCAGCATTTT. Its translation: CASSLATLPNQPQHF.

V and J are TRBV3-1 and TRBJ2-5; D uncertain. With 5 bases removed from V and 2 bases from J, the gap between germline ends came to 6 bases. Germline loops: CDR1 LGHDT, CDR2 YNNKEL (reference sequence). This CDR3 comprises 12 residues. This CDR3 reads CASSSIQETQYF. DNA for the CDR3: TGTGCCAGCAGCTCCATTCAAGAGACCCAGTACTTC.

CDR3 bases: TGCAGTGCTGGGGGCCACAGGGGTCTTGGCGAGCAGTACTTC. The encoded protein is CSAGGHRGLGEQYF. The chain carries TRBV20-1 and TRBJ2-7; 7 bases line up with TRBD1. The junction had 13 bases not matched to a gene; V was cut back by 5 bases and J by 6 bases. There are 14 residues in the CDR3. Germline CDR1 and CDR2: DFQATT and SNEGSKA (reference sequence).

The chain joins TRBV6-1 to TRBJ2-1; possible D gene TRBD1, 6 bases. The CDR3 length is 13 residues. Germline V gene data show CDR1 as MNHNS and CDR2 as SASEGT. Trimming left V 8 bases short and J 6 bases short, with 14 bases between. The CDR3 DNA reads TGTGCCAGCTCCTGGGGGCCCCTCAATGAGCAGTTCTTC. This encodes CASSWGPLNEQFF.

V usage is TRBV20-1 and J usage is TRBJ1-5; D is perhaps TRBD1 (6 bases). The CDR3 is 15 residues long. The germline CDR1 and CDR2 sequences are DFQATT and SNEGSKA (reference sequence). V lost 6 bases and J 3 bases, leaving 18 bases between the germline ends. CDR3 sequence: CSARPHREPNQPQHF. CDR3 nucleotide sequence: TGCAGTGCCCGACCCCACAGGGAACCCAATCAGCCCCAGCATTTT.

The V gene is TRBV6-5, the J gene TRBJ2-1, with D possibly TRBD2 on 6 matching bases. Germline V gene sequence: CDR1 MNHEY, CDR2 SVGAGI. The length of the CDR3 is 18 residues. The germline V and J ends were trimmed by 0 bases and 0 bases, with 15 bases remaining between them. The DNA of the CDR3 is TGTGCCAGCAGTTACTCGAGGACTACCCAGGGCTCCTACAATGAGCAGTTCTTC. This translates into CASSYSRTTQGSYNEQFF.

J is TRBJ2-2 and V is TRBV5-1, with D uncertain. V was shortened by 7 bases and J by 3 bases, with 10 bases between the two germline ends. The CDR3 covers 13 residues. CDR1 and CDR2 (germline): SGHRS, YFSETQ. In DNA, the CDR3 is TGCGCCAGCCGGCTAGGTGACACCGGGGAGCTGTTTTTT. It translates to CASRLGDTGELFF.